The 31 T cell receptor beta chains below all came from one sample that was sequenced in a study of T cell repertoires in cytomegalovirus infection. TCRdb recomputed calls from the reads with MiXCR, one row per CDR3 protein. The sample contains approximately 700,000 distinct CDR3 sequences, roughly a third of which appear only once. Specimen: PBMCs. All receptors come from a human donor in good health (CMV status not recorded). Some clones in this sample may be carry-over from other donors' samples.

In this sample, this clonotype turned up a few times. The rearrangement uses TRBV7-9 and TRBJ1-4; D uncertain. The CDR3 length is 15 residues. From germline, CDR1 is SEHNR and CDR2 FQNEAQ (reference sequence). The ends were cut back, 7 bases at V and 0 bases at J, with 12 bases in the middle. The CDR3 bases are TGTGCCAGCAACTCTGGTGGGGCAACTAATGAAAAACTGTTTTTT. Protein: CASNSGGATNEKLFF.

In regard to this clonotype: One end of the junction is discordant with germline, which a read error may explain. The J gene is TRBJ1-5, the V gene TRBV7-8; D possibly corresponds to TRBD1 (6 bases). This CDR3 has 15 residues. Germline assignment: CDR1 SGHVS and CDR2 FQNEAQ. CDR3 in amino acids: CASSLVGQSNQPQHF. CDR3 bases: TGTGCCAGCAGCTTAGTCGGACAGAGCAATCAGCCACAGCATTTT.

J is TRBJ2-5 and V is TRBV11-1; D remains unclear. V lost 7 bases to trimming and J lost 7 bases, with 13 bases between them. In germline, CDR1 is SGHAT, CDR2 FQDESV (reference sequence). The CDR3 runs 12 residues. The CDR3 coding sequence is TGTGCCAGCACCCAAGGTGGGGTGACCCAGTACTTC. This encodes CASTQGGVTQYF.

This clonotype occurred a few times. The chain's CDR3 is CASSTTGYSNQPQHF. Written as DNA, the CDR3 is TGTGCCAGTAGTACGACAGGGTATAGCAATCAGCCCCAGCATTTT. The chain recombines TRBV19 with TRBJ1-5, with 7 bases lining up with TRBD1. V was clipped by 4 bases and J by 0 bases; unmatched bases: 3. This CDR3 is 15 amino acids long. Germline V gene sequence: CDR1 LNHDA, CDR2 SQIVND (reference sequence).

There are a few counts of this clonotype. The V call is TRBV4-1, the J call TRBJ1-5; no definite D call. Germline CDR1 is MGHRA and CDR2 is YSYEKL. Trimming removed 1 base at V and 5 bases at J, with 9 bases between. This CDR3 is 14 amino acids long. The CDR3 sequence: CASSQAGSHQPQHF. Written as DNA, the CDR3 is TGCGCCAGCAGCCAAGCGGGCAGCCATCAGCCCCAGCATTTT.

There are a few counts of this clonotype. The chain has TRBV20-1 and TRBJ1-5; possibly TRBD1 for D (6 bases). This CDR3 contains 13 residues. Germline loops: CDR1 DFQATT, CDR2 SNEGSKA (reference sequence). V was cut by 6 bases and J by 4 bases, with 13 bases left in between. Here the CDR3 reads CSAPTQGNQPQHF. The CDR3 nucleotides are TGCAGTGCCCCGACCCAGGGGAATCAGCCCCAGCATTTT.

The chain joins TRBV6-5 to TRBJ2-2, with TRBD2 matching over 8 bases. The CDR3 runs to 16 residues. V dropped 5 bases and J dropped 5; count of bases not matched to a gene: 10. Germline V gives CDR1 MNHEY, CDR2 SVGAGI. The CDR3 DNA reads TGTGCCAGCAGTGAGACCTCGGGAGGGGGGACCGGGGAGCTGTTTTTT. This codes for CASSETSGGGTGELFF.

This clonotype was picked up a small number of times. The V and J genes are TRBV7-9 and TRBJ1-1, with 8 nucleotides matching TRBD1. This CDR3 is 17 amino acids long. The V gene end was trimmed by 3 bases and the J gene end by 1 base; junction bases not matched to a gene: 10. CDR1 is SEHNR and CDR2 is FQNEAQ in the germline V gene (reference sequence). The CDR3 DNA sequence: TGTGCCAGCAGCTTGATCCCCCGGACAGGGAGGAACACTGAAGCTTTCTTT. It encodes CASSLIPRTGRNTEAFF. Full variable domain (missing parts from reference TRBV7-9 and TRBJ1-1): DTGVSQNPRHKITKRGQNVTFRCDPISEHNRLYWYRQTLGQGPEFLTYFQNEAQLEKSRLLSDRFSAERPKGSFSTLEIQRTEQGDSAMYLCASSLIPRTGRNTEAFFGQGTRLTVV.

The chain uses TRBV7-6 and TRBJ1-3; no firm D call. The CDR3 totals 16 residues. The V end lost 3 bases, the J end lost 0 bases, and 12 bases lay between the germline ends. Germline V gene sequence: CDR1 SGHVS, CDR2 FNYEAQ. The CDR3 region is CASSLSNFDSGNTIYF. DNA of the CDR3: TGTGCCAGCAGCTTGAGTAATTTTGACTCTGGAAACACCATATATTTT. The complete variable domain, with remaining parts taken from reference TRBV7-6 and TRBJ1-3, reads GAGVSQSPRYKVTKRGQDVALRCDPISGHVSLYWYRQALGQGPEFLTYFNYEAQQDKSGLPNDRFSAERPEGSISTLTIQRTEQRDSAMYRCASSLSNFDSGNTIYFGEGSWLTVV.

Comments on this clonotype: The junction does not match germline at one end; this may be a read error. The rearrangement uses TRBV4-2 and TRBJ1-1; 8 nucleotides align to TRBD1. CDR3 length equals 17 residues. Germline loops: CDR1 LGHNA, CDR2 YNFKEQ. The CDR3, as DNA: TGTTCCAGCAGCCAAGCAAGTGTAGGACAGGGATGGGTTGAAGCTTTCTTT. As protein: CSSSQASVGQGWVEAFF.

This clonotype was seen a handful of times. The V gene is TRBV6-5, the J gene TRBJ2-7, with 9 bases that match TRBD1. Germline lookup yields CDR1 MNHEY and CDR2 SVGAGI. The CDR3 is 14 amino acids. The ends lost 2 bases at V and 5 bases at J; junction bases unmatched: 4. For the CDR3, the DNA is TGTGCCAGCAGTTACCGGGACAGGGTCGACGAGCAGTACTTC. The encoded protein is CASSYRDRVDEQYF.

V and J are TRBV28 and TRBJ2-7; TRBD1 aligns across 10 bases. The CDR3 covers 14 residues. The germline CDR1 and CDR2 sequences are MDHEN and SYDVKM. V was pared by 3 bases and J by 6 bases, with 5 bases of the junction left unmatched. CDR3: CASSLRQGAGEQYF. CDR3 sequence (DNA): TGTGCCAGCAGTTTGAGACAGGGGGCCGGCGAGCAGTACTTC. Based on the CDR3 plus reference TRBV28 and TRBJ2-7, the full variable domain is DVKVTQSSRYLVKRTGEKVFLECVQDMDHENMFWYRQDPGLGLRLIYFSYDVKMKEKGDIPEGYSVSREKKERFSLILESASTNQTSMYLCASSLRQGAGEQYFGPGTRLTVT.

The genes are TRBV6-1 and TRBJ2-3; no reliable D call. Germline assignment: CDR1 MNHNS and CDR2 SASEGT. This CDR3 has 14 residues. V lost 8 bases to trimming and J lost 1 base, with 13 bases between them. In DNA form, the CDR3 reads TGTGCCAGCGTCGGTCCAGTCGGCACAGATACGCAGTATTTT. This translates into CASVGPVGTDTQYF.

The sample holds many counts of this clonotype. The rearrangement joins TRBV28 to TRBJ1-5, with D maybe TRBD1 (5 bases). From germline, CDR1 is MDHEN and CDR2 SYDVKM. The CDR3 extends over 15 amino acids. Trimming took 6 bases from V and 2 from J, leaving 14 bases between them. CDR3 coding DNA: TGTGCCAGCAGCCGCGCGGTGACAGGCAATCAGCCCCAGCATTTT. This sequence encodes CASSRAVTGNQPQHF.

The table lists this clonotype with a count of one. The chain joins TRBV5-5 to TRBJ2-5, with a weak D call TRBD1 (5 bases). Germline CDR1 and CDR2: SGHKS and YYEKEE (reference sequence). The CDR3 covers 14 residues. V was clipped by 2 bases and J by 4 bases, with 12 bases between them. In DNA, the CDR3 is TGTGCCAGCAGCTTACAAGGGGTGGGAGAGACCCAGTACTTC. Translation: CASSLQGVGETQYF.

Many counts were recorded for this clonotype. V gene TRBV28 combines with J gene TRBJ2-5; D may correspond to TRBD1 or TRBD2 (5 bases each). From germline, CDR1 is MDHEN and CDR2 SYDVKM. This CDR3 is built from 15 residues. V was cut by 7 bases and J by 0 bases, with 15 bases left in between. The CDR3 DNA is TGTGCCAGCAAGCAGGGAGTTGGACACCAAGAGACCCAGTACTTC. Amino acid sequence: CASKQGVGHQETQYF.

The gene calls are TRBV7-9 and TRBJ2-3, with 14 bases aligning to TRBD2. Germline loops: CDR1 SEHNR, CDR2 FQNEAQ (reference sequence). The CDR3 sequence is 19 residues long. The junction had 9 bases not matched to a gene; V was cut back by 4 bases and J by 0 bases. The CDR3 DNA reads TGTGCCAGCAGCTCTGGGACTAGCGGGAGCAAAGCTAGCACAGATACGCAGTATTTT. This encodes CASSSGTSGSKASTDTQYF.

CDR3 sequence reads: CATSRGQGDNEQFF. In DNA, the CDR3 is TGTGCCACCAGCAGAGGACAGGGTGATAATGAGCAGTTCTTC. The chain recombines TRBV15 with TRBJ2-1; 7 nucleotides line up with TRBD1. Germline CDR1 LNHNV, CDR2 YYDKDF (reference sequence). The V segment lost 1 base and the J segment 7 bases; nucleotides outside the gene matches: 4. The length of the CDR3 is 14 residues.

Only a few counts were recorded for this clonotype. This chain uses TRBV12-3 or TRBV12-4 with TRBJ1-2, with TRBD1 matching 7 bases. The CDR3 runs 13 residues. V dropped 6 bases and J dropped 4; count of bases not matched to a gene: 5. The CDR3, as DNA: TGTGCCAGCAGGACAGGGTCTCTCTATGGCTACACCTTC. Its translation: CASRTGSLYGYTF.

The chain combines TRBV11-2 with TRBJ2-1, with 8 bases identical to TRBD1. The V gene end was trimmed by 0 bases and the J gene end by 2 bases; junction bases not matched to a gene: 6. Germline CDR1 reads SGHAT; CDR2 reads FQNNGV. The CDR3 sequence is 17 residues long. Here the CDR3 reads CASSLDRWTGPYNEQFF. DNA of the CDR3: TGTGCCAGCAGCTTAGATCGATGGACAGGGCCCTACAATGAGCAGTTCTTC.

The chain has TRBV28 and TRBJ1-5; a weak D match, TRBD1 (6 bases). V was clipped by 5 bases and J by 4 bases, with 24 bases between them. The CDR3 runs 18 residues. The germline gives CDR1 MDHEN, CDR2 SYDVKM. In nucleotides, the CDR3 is TGTGCCAGCAGTGACCTGCCAGGGAGACAGGTGTCTAATCAGCCCCAGCATTTT. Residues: CASSDLPGRQVSNQPQHF.

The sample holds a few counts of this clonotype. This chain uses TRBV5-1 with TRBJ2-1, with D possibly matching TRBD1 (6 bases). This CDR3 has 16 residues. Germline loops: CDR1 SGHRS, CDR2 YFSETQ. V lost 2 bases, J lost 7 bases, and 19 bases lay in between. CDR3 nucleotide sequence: TGCGCCAGCAGCTTTAACCCCTCCGGGACATATAATGAGCAGTTCTTC. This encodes CASSFNPSGTYNEQFF. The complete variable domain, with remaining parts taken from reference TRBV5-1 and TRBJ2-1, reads KAGVTQTPRYLIKTRGQQVTLSCSPISGHRSVSWYQQTPGQGLQFLFEYFSETQRNKGNFPGRFSGRQFSNSRSEMNVSTLELGDSALYLCASSFNPSGTYNEQFFGPGTRLTVL.

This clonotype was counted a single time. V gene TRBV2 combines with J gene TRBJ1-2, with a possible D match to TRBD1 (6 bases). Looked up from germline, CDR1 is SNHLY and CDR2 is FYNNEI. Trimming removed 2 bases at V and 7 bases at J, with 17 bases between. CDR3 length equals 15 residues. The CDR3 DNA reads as TGTGCCAGCAGTGAACTGGCAGGGGAAAAGGCTGGCTACACCTTC. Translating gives CASSELAGEKAGYTF.

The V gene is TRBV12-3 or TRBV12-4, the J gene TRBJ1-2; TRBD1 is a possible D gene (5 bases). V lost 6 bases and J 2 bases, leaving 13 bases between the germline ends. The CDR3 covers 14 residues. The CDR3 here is CASSWGLGNYGYTF. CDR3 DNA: TGTGCCAGCAGCTGGGGCTTGGGAAACTATGGCTACACCTTC.

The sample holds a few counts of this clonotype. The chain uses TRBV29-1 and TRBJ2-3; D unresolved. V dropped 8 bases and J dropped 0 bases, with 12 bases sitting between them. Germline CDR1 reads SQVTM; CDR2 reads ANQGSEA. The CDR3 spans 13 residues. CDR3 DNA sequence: TGCAGCACATCCTACTCTAGCACAGATACGCAGTATTTT. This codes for CSTSYSSTDTQYF.

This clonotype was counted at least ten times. The CDR3 DNA follows: TGTGCCAGCAGCGCACGGACAGACGTAAGCAATCAGCCCCAGCATTTT. This sequence encodes CASSARTDVSNQPQHF. This chain links TRBV6-1 with TRBJ1-5; D is perhaps TRBD1 (6 bases). This CDR3 is built from 16 residues. Trimming left V 6 bases short and J 1 base short, with 16 bases between. The germline CDR1 and CDR2 sequences are MNHNS and SASEGT.

This chain's CDR3 is CASSQEWTGFNQPQHF. CDR3 bases: TGTGCCAGCAGCCAAGAGTGGACAGGGTTCAATCAGCCCCAGCATTTT. V and J are TRBV4-2 and TRBJ1-5, with 8 bases that match TRBD1. This CDR3 spans 16 amino acids. Germline V gene data show CDR1 as LGHNA and CDR2 as YNFKEQ. V shed 0 bases and J 3 bases; nucleotides not matched to a gene: 4.

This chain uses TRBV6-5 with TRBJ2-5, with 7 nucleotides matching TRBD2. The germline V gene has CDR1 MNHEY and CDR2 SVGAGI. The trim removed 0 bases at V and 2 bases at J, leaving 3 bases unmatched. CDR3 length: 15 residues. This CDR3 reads CASSYSTAGQETQYF. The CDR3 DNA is TGTGCCAGCAGTTACTCGACAGCGGGACAAGAGACCCAGTACTTC.

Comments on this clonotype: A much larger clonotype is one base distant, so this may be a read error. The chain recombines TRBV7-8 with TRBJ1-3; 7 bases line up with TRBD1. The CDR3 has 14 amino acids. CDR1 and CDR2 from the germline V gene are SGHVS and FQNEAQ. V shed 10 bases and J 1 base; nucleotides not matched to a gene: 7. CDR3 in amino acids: CANSLDRSGNTIYF. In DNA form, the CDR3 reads TGTGCCAACAGTTTGGACAGGTCTGGAAACACCATATATTTT.

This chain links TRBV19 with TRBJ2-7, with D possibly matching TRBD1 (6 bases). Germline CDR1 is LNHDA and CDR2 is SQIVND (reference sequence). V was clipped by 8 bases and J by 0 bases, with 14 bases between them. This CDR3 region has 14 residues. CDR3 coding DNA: TGTGCCAGTCACAGGGACGGCCACTCCTACGAGCAGTACTTC. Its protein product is CASHRDGHSYEQYF.

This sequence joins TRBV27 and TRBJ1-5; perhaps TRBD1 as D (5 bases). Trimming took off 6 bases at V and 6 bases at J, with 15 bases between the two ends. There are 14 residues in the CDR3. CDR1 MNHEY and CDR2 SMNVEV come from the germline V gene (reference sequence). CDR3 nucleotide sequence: TGTGCCAGCAGCCCCGACAGTCGGGGTCAGCCCCAGCATTTT. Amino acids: CASSPDSRGQPQHF.